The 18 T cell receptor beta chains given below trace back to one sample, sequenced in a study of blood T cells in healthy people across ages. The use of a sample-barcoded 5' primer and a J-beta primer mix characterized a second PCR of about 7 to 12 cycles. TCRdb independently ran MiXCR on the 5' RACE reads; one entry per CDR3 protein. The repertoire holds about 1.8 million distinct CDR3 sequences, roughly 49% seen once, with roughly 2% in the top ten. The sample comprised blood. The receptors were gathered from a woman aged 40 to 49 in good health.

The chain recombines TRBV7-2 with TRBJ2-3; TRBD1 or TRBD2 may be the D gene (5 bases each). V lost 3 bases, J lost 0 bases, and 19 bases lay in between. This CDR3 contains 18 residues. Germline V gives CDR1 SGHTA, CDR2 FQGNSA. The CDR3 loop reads CASSFPRRGSTSTDTQYF. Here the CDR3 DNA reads TGTGCCAGCAGCTTCCCACGTCGGGGCAGTACTAGCACAGATACGCAGTATTTT.

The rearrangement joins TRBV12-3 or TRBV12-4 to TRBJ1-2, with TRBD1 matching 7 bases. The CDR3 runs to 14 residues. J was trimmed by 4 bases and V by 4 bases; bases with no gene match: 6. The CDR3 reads CASSSAGQPYGYTF. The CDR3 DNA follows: TGTGCCAGCAGTTCTGCGGGACAGCCCTATGGCTACACCTTC.

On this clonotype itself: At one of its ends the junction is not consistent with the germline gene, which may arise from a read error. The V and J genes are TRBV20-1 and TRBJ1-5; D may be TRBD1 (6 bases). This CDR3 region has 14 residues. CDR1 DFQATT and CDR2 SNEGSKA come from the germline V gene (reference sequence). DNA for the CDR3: TGCAGTGCACCGACAGGAATTGCCAATCAGCCCCGGCATTTT. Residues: CSAPTGIANQPRHF.

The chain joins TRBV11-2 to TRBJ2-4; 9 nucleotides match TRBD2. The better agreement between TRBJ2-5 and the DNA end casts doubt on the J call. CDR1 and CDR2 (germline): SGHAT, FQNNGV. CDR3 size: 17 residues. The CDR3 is CASSLVWLEGLALTQYF. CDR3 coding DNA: TGTGCCAGCAGCTTAGTTTGGTTGGAGGGACTAGCATTGACCCAGTACTTC.

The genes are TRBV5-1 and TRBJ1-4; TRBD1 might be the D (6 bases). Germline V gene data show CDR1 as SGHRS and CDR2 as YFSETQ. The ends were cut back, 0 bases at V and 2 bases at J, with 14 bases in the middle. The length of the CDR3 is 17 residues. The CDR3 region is CASSLAPGARTNEKLFF. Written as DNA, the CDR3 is TGCGCCAGCAGCTTGGCGCCGGGGGCGCGGACTAATGAAAAACTGTTTTTT.

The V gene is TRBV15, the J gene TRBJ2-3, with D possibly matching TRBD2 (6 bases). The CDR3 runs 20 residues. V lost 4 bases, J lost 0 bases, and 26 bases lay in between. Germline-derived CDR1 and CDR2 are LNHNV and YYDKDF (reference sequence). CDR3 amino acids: CATSTKFPGGDLGSTDTQYF. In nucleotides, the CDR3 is TGTGCCACCAGCACCAAGTTCCCCGGCGGGGACCTAGGTAGCACAGATACGCAGTATTTT.

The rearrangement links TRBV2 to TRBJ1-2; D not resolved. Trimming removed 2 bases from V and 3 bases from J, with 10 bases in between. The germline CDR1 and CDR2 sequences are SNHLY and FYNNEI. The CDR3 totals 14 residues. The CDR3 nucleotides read TGTGCCAGCAGTGAAACGGGCTGGGACTATGGCTACACCTTC. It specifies CASSETGWDYGYTF.

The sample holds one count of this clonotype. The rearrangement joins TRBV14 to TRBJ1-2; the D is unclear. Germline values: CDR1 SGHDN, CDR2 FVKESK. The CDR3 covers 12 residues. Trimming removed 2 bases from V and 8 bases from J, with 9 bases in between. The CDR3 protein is CASSQSKYGYTF. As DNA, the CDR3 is TGTGCCAGCAGCCAAAGCAAGTACGGCTACACCTTC.

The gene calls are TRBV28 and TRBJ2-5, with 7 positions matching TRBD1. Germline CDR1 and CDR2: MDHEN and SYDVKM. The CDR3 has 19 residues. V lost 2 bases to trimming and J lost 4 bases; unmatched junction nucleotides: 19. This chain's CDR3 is CASSLPGGGGVWGGETQYF. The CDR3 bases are TGTGCCAGCAGTTTACCAGGGGGTGGAGGAGTATGGGGCGGAGAGACCCAGTACTTC.

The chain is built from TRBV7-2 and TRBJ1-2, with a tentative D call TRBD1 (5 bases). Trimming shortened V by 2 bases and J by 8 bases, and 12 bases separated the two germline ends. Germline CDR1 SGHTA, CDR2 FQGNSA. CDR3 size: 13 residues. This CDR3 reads CASSLSGSRGYTF. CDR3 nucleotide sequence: TGTGCCAGCAGCTTATCAGGGTCTAGGGGCTACACCTTC.

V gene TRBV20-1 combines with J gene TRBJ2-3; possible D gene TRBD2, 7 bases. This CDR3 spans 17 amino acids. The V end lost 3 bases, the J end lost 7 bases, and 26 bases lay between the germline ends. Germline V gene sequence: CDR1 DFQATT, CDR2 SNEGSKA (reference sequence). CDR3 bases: TGCAGTGCTAGGGGGGTCGAAGGGGGGGATTCCTATTATACGCAGTATTTT. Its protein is CSARGVEGGDSYYTQYF.

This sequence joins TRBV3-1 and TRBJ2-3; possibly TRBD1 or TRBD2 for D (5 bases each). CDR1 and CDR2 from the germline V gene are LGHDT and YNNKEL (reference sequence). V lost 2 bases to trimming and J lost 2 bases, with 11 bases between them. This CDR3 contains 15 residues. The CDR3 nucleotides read TGTGCCAGCAGCCAATACCGGGGCCTCACAGATACGCAGTATTTT. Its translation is CASSQYRGLTDTQYF.

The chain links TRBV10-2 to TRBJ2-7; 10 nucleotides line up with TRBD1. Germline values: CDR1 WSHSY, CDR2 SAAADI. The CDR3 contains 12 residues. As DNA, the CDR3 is TGCGCTTGGGGACAGGGGCCCTACGAGCAGTACTTC. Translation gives CAWGQGPYEQYF.

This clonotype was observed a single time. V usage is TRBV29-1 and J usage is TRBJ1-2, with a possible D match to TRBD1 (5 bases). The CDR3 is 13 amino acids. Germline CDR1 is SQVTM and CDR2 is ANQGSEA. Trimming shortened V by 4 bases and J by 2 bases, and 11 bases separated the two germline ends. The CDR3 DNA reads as TGCAGCGTTGGCCAAGGGGTAAACTATGGCTACACCTTC. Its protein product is CSVGQGVNYGYTF. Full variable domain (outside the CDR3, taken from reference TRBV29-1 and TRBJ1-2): SAVISQKPSRDICQRGTSLTIQCQVDSQVTMMFWYRQQPGQSLTLIATANQGSEATYESGFVIDKFPISRPNLTFSTLTVSNMSPEDSSIYLCSVGQGVNYGYTFGSGTRLTVV.

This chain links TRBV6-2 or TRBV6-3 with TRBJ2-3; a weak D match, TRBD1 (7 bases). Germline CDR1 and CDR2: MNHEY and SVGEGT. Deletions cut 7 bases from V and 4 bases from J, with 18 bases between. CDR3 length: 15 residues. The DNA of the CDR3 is TGTGCCAGCAAGGACAGGCCATCTAGCGCAGATACGCAGTATTTT. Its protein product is CASKDRPSSADTQYF.

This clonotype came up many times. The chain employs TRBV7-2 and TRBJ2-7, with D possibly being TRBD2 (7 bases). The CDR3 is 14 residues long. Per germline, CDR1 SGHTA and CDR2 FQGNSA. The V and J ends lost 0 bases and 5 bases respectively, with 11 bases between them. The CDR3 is CASSLAGGRDEQYF. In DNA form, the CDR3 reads TGTGCCAGCAGCTTAGCGGGGGGGCGGGACGAGCAGTACTTC.

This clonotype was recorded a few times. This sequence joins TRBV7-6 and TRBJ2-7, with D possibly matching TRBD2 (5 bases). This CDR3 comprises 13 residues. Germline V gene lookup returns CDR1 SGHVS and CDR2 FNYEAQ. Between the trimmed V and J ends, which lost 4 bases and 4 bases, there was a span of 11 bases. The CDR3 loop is CASSSPTGYEQYF. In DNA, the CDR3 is TGTGCCAGCAGCTCACCGACGGGGTACGAGCAGTACTTC.

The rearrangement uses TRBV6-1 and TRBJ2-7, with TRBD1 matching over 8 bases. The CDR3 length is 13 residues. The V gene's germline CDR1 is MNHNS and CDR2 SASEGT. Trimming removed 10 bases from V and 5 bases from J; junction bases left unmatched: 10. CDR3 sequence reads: CATQGANKNEQYF. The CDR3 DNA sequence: TGTGCCACCCAGGGGGCGAATAAAAACGAGCAGTACTTC.